This section outlines one T cell receptor beta chain sequence together with its context. The antigen is undetermined. This entry comes from a study of CD8 T cells in ankylosing spondylitis. This CDR3 has 15 residues. Germline V gene sequence: CDR1 SNHLY, CDR2 FYNNEI. Trimming shortened V by 8 bases and J by 3 bases, and 18 bases separated the two germline ends. The study, taken as a whole, reports: There was a TCR beta motif, made of eight highly homologous variants, that appeared characteristic of ankylosing spondylitis blood.

TCRdb ran MiXCR on the 5' RACE reads and lists one entry per CDR3 protein. In the table there are some 100,000 distinct CDR3 sequences, about 8% of which are singletons. This TCR came from a male donor with ankylosing spondylitis or in good health (not recorded which). The sample comprised blood, either unsorted or a sorted T cell fraction (not recorded which). The chain is built from TRBV2 and TRBJ2-3, with D possibly being TRBD1 (7 bases). CDR3 residues: CASSEGALTTDTQYF. DNA for the CDR3: TGTGCCAGCTCGGAGGGGGCCCTCACTACAGATACGCAGTATTTT.